Below, 26 T cell receptor beta chains from the same sample are listed, as sequenced in a study of cytomegalovirus exposure and HLA in healthy donors. PCR used 60 Vbeta primers and 13 Jbeta primers. Data came from immunoSEQ multiplex PCR; TCRdb stores just in-frame clones and leaves some out. Of about 77,000 clones in the sample, approximately 80% were seen once. The specimen was PBMCs. These receptors were taken from a middle-aged man in good health and CMV-seronegative.

The V gene is TRBV4-2, the J gene TRBJ1-2; the match to TRBD1 covers 8 bases. The CDR3 covers 15 residues. Germline V gene sequence: CDR1 LGHNA, CDR2 YNFKEQ. The trim removed 0 bases at V and 4 bases at J, leaving 4 bases unmatched. The CDR3: CASSQDSGGVYGYTF. CDR3 nucleotides: TGTGCCAGCAGCCAAGACTCAGGGGGCGTCTATGGCTACACCTTC.

The chain employs TRBV6-1 and TRBJ2-3; possible D gene TRBD1, 6 bases. The germline CDR1 and CDR2 sequences are MNHNS and SASEGT. This CDR3 has 13 amino acids. V lost 5 bases and J lost 3, with 9 bases in between. CDR3 amino acids: CASSFGQTDTQYF. CDR3 coding DNA: TGTGCCAGCAGTTTCGGACAGACAGATACGCAGTATTTT.

V is TRBV7-9 and J is TRBJ2-5; 8 bases align to TRBD2. The DNA end is a closer match to TRBJ2-7, so the J assignment may be wrong. The germline gives CDR1 SEHNR, CDR2 FQNEAQ (reference sequence). The CDR3 covers 13 residues. CDR3 in amino acids: CASSPPGGTEQYF. The CDR3 region has the DNA TGTGCCAGCAGCCCTCCGGGAGGGACCGAGCAGTACTTC.

Concerning this clone itself: A junction boundary mismatches the germline segment, possibly from a read error. The chain is built from TRBV19 and TRBJ2-3; 10 bases fit TRBD2. This CDR3 spans 18 amino acids. The V gene's germline CDR1 is LNHDA and CDR2 SQIVND (reference sequence). The CDR3 protein is CAGSIVAGGPLGTDTQYF. The CDR3 region has the DNA TGTGCCGGTAGTATAGTAGCGGGGGGCCCCCTCGGCACAGATACGCAGTATTTT.

This clone was detected only a few times. The genes are TRBV6-5 and TRBJ2-3, with D possibly TRBD1 on 6 matching bases. The length of the CDR3 is 15 residues. The germline CDR1 and CDR2 sequences are MNHEY and SVGAGI. V was cut by 6 bases and J by 2 bases, with 15 bases left in between. This CDR3 reads CASRAPGQLTDTQYF. The CDR3 DNA sequence: TGTGCCAGCAGGGCCCCGGGACAACTCACAGATACGCAGTATTTT.

V and J are TRBV7-2 and TRBJ2-7; 7 bases agree with TRBD1. Germline V gene sequence: CDR1 SGHTA, CDR2 FQGNSA. CDR3 length: 14 amino acids. V trimming: 8 bases; J trimming: 0 bases; junction bases outside the gene matches: 7. The DNA for the CDR3 is TGTGCCAGCGCGACAGGGACATACTCCTACGAGCAGTACTTC. It translates to CASATGTYSYEQYF.

The chain couples TRBV6-4 to TRBJ2-6; D is unresolved. The germline V gene encodes CDR1 MRHNA and CDR2 SNTAGT. Trimming removed 0 bases from V and 0 bases from J, with 6 bases in between. There are 16 residues in the CDR3. CDR3 sequence: CASSDSTNSGANVLTF. As DNA, the CDR3 is TGTGCCAGCAGTGACTCGACAAACTCTGGGGCCAACGTCCTGACTTTC.

V and J are TRBV6-5 and TRBJ1-1, with a tentative D call TRBD1 (6 bases). CDR1 is MNHEY, CDR2 SVGAGI, per germline. Between the trimmed V and J ends, which lost 0 bases and 2 bases, there was a span of 10 bases. This CDR3 spans 15 amino acids. CDR3 amino acids: CASSYSPGGNTEAFF. CDR3 in DNA: TGTGCCAGCAGTTACTCTCCGGGGGGCAACACTGAAGCTTTCTTT.

Comments on this clone: At one of its ends the junction is not consistent with the germline gene, which may arise from a read error. The chain couples TRBV6-1 to TRBJ1-2; D is unresolved. CDR1 is MNHNS, CDR2 SASEGT, per germline. The CDR3 is 15 residues long. CDR3 bases: TGTGCCAGCAGTGATCAGTCTCACCCCCCCAGGTCCAACCCCTTC. As protein: CASSDQSHPPRSNPF.

Turning to this clone: Mismatch with germline at one junction end may stem from a read error. This sample includes further DNA sequences coding for the same CDR3. Written as DNA, the CDR3 is TGTGCCAGCACCGTGTCGAGGCAGGGATACGAGCAGTACTTT. Amino acid sequence: CASTVSRQGYEQYF. This chain connects TRBV7-2 to TRBJ2-7, with a weak D call TRBD1 (5 bases). Germline-derived CDR1 and CDR2 are SGHTA and FQGNSA. The CDR3 runs to 14 residues.

There are a few counts of this clone. The chain has TRBV5-4 and TRBJ1-3; a weak D match, TRBD1 (5 bases). CDR3 length: 14 residues. Germline-derived CDR1 and CDR2 are SGHNT and YYREEE (reference sequence). Trimming took off 4 bases at V and 7 bases at J, with 15 bases between the two ends. CDR3 region: CASSLSGAWNTIYF. Written as DNA, the CDR3 is TGTGCCAGCAGCCTCAGTGGGGCCTGGAACACCATATATTTT.

The V call is TRBV5-6, the J call TRBJ1-5; TRBD1 matches 7 bases. V lost 6 bases to trimming and J lost 3 bases; unmatched junction nucleotides: 9. Germline V gene data show CDR1 as SGHDT and CDR2 as YYEEEE. The CDR3 is 15 amino acids. CDR3 nucleotides: TGTGCCAGCAACCCGTGGGGACAGTACAATCAGCCCCAGCATTTT. It specifies CASNPWGQYNQPQHF.

Only a few counts were recorded for this clone. Written as DNA, the CDR3 is TGTGCCAGTATACGAGGGAACACCGGGGAGCTGTTTTTT. Translating gives CASIRGNTGELFF. The gene calls are TRBV19 and TRBJ2-2, with D uncertain. Trimming removed 7 bases from V and 1 base from J, with 7 bases in between. The V gene's germline CDR1 is LNHDA and CDR2 SQIVND (reference sequence). The CDR3 has 13 amino acids.

This chain uses TRBV10-2 with TRBJ2-4, with 7 positions matching TRBD1. In germline, CDR1 is WSHSY, CDR2 SAAADI. Trimming removed 2 bases from V and 0 bases from J; junction bases left unmatched: 10. CDR3 length equals 18 residues. Here the CDR3 reads CASSERGQGVIAKNIQYF. The CDR3 DNA reads TGCGCCAGCAGTGAGAGGGGGCAGGGGGTAATAGCCAAAAACATTCAGTACTTC.

A remark on this clone: At one boundary the junction diverges from the germline segment, which might be a read error. The chain links TRBV7-2 to TRBJ1-3; possible D gene TRBD1, 5 bases. Germline V gene sequence: CDR1 SGHTA, CDR2 FQGNSA. The CDR3 loop spans 16 amino acids. The CDR3 sequence is CASSPGWAPGGNTVYF. CDR3 DNA: TGTGCCAGCAGCCCAGGGTGGGCCCCGGGTGGAAACACCGTATATTTT. The variable domain in full, with the rest retrieved from reference TRBV7-2 and TRBJ1-3, is GAGVSQSPSNKVTEKGKDVELRCDPISGHTALYWYRQSLGQGLEFLIYFQGNSAPDKSGLPSDRFSAERTGGSVSTLTIQRTQQEDSAVYLCASSPGWAPGGNTVYFGEGSWLTVV.

This clone was observed a handful of times. V is TRBV7-9 and J is TRBJ2-3; 9 bases are a match to TRBD2. Germline values: CDR1 SEHNR, CDR2 FQNEAQ (reference sequence). The CDR3 loop spans 18 amino acids. After removal of 2 bases from V and 0 bases from J, the junction contained 9 bases not matched to a gene. The CDR3 nucleotides read TGTGCCAGCAGCTTATCCCCGGGACTAGCTGCTAGCACAGATACGCAGTATTTT. Translation gives CASSLSPGLAASTDTQYF.

The V gene is TRBV5-5, the J gene TRBJ1-2; TRBD1 agrees at 8 bases. V lost 3 bases to trimming and J lost 2 bases; unmatched junction nucleotides: 6. CDR3 length: 15 residues. CDR1 and CDR2 from the germline V gene are SGHKS and YYEKEE (reference sequence). The CDR3: CASSSQQGGNYGYTF. CDR3 DNA: TGTGCCAGCAGCTCCCAACAGGGGGGGAACTATGGCTACACCTTC.

The chain employs TRBV10-3 and TRBJ1-1, with 12 bases lining up with TRBD1. Trimming cost V 1 base and J 5 bases; bases outside gene matches: 23. This CDR3 region has 22 residues. CDR1 is ENHRY and CDR2 is SYGVKD in the germline V gene. CDR3 protein: CAISEWTRAAGTGGGYGTEAFF. CDR3 DNA: TGTGCCATCAGTGAGTGGACTCGGGCCGCTGGGACAGGGGGCGGTTATGGTACTGAAGCTTTCTTT.

The V call is TRBV4-2, the J call TRBJ2-5; 8 nucleotides line up with TRBD1. Germline V gives CDR1 LGHNA, CDR2 YNFKEQ. V lost 1 base, J lost 5 bases, and 9 bases stayed unmatched. This CDR3 has 16 residues. CDR3 residues: CASSQVEGQGVETQYF. The CDR3 DNA reads as TGTGCCAGCAGCCAAGTGGAAGGACAGGGTGTTGAGACCCAGTACTTC.

The rearrangement joins TRBV4-3 to TRBJ2-1; D may be TRBD2 (5 bases). Trimming shortened V by 0 bases and J by 5 bases, and 17 bases separated the two germline ends. The CDR3 length is 17 residues. Per germline, CDR1 LGHNA and CDR2 YSLEER. The CDR3 sequence: CASSQDFRGFMDNEQFF. Written as DNA, the CDR3 is TGCGCCAGCAGCCAAGATTTTCGCGGGTTTATGGACAATGAGCAGTTCTTC.

The V and J genes are TRBV28 and TRBJ2-7; no clear D. CDR1 and CDR2 from the germline V gene are MDHEN and SYDVKM. V shed 5 bases and J shed 1 base, with 12 bases lying between them. The CDR3 spans 14 residues. The CDR3 bases are TGTGCCAGCAGTACCCACGCGAAGTCCTACGAGCAGTACTTC. Translated: CASSTHAKSYEQYF.

The gene calls are TRBV7-9 and TRBJ1-2, with D perhaps TRBD1 (5 bases). Trimming pared 5 bases from V and 8 bases from J, leaving 21 bases between. CDR1 is SEHNR, CDR2 FQNEAQ, per germline (reference sequence). The CDR3 contains 15 residues. CDR3 in DNA: TGTGCCAGCAGCAACCCCCTAGACAGCCTCGGCGGCTACACCTTC. This encodes CASSNPLDSLGGYTF.

The chain couples TRBV6-1 to TRBJ2-5, with 9 bases that match TRBD2. The better agreement between TRBJ2-7 and the DNA end casts doubt on the J call. This CDR3 has 13 residues. CDR1 MNHNS and CDR2 SASEGT come from the germline V gene. In nucleotides, the CDR3 is TGTGCCAGCACCCCAGGCGGGGGGGACGAGCAGTACTTC. It specifies CASTPGGGDEQYF.

The CDR3 reads CASSYQDSRGEKLFF. CDR3 DNA sequence: TGTGCCAGCAGCTACCAGGATTCCCGGGGTGAAAAACTGTTTTTT. The chain recombines TRBV5-5 with TRBJ1-4; D is unclear. This CDR3 contains 15 residues. CDR1 is SGHKS, CDR2 YYEKEE, per germline (reference sequence). Trimming stripped 3 bases from V and 7 bases from J, with 16 bases between.

V and J are TRBV6-5 and TRBJ2-7; 8 bases agree with TRBD1. Per the germline V gene, CDR1 is MNHEY and CDR2 is SVGAGI. This CDR3 contains 14 residues. V lost 5 bases to trimming and J lost 2 bases; unmatched junction nucleotides: 5. Here the CDR3 reads CASSLGQGPYEQYF. DNA for the CDR3: TGTGCCAGCAGTCTAGGACAGGGACCCTACGAGCAGTACTTC.

This clone was detected a few times. This chain joins TRBV20-1 and TRBJ1-1; no firm D call. V gave up 6 bases and J gave up 1 base, with 6 bases separating them. CDR1 is DFQATT, CDR2 SNEGSKA, per germline (reference sequence). The CDR3 covers 11 residues. This CDR3 is CSAWQNTEAFF. The CDR3 DNA follows: TGCAGTGCGTGGCAGAACACTGAAGCTTTCTTT.